This T cell receptor (beta chain) was obtained from a study of blood T cell repertoires in COVID-19 (dated by TCRdb to between 2020 and 2021). For context, the study as a whole: The collaborator samples originated in the United States, Italy and Spain and spanned the acute and convalescent phases of COVID-19. The prospective study material was composed of cDNA or gDNA derived from T cells, B-cell-depleted T cells, or PBMCs. Deeply sampled blood TCRbeta repertoires from subjects exposed to, actively infected with, or recovered from COVID-19 were included in the dataset. The repertoires were released in a freely available public database meant as a resource for research on the immune response to SARS-CoV-2. The samples were drawn from the first 160 participants of the ongoing ImmuneRACE study and from roughly 1,300 subjects provided by 6 global collaborators. Nearly every sample came with metadata listing a de-identified subject ID, COVID-19 status, age in years and sex. Where available, HLA class I and class II types were taken from metadata supplied by the sample provider and were not determined by assay-based typing. On the study overall, not on this receptor specifically: Clinical and demographic metadata were provided uncurated, with the amount varying by source and participant.

Whole blood was collected in K2EDTA tubes by collaborating institutions according to the institutions' own protocols. Collaborator samples were shipped for TCRbeta analysis as frozen whole blood, isolated PBMCs, or DNA extracted from either sample type. As to this clone: Its antigen remains unidentified. No per-base quality is available; no much larger clone lies one base away.

TCRbeta CDR3 regions were amplified from genomic DNA using the immunoSEQ Assay, a bias-controlled multiplex PCR. The study's own analysis went as follows. The number of nucleated cells in each sample was estimated by amplification of reference gene primers within the assay. Sequence reads were collapsed and filtered to measure the absolute abundance of every unique TCRbeta CDR3 rearrangement. Productive Simpson clonality was computed per sample as the square root of Simpson's diversity index over productive rearrangements. TCRdb limited this immuneACCESS table to in-frame rearrangements with V and J called. A share of clones is missing; checked studies link under half to unresolved V genes, and the rest is unexplained. V and J calls and clone size are copied from that table; D and trimming were computed from the DNA. In this sample the table shows about 100,000 clones, about 90% of which occur a single time. The top ten clonotypes cover about 20% of the sample.

CDR1 and CDR2 were assigned from the germline V gene as SQVTM and ANQGSEA. Germline trimming amounts to 6 bases on V and 5 bases on J, with 4 as the count of junction bases outside the gene matches. Inclusive of the bounding cysteine and phenylalanine, the CDR3 is 11 residues long. Of all the DNA, just the CDR3 is kept, 33 bases in frame from base 1. The V gene is TRBV29-1 and the J gene is TRBJ2-7; 7 bases in the middle match TRBD1. Sequencing was done on a sample of peripheral blood. The clonotype was recovered from a human donor in a cohort sampled during active COVID-19. CDR3 loop: CSVTGVDEQYF. Read as DNA, the sequence is TGCAGCGTAACAGGGGTGGACGAGCAGTACTTC.